This TCR beta chain was sequenced in a study of control samples from healthy donors and cancer patients. The method was immunoSEQ multiplex PCR; TCRdb's version includes in-frame clones alone and lacks a portion of them. The repertoire holds under 100,000 clones, less than 90% seen once, with approximately 15% in the top ten. Trimming stripped 5 bases from V and 9 bases from J, with 10 bases between. This CDR3 spans 11 amino acids. Germline V lookup: CDR1 SGHAT, CDR2 FQNNGV. The chain has TRBV11-2 and TRBJ1-1; D remains ambiguous. The sample consisted of blood. This clonotype was sampled from a woman in her seventies in good health. The chain's CDR3 is CASSPNSKAFF. The CDR3 bases are TGTGCCAGCAGCCCTAACTCGAAAGCTTTCTTT.